This T cell receptor beta chain was captured in a study of blood T cell repertoires in COVID-19. Trimming pared 4 bases from V and 0 bases from J, leaving 7 bases between. The CDR3 spans 13 residues. Original processing notes: Reference gene primer amplification yielded estimated nucleated cell counts. Sequencing was performed with immunoSEQ multiplex PCR; in TCRdb, only in-frame clones are kept and a portion is missing. Clonal size and the V and J genes are those of that table, whereas D and trimming came from the DNA. The sample has approximately 53,000 clones; 65% to 90% are singletons. This receptor was taken from a woman aged 55-69 years with acute or convalescent COVID-19. The sequenced sample consisted of peripheral blood. V and J are TRBV12-3 or TRBV12-4 and TRBJ2-7; D ambiguous. CDR3 in amino acids: CASSSSSSYEQYF. The CDR3 nucleotides read TGTGCCAGCAGTTCCTCGAGCTCCTACGAGCAGTACTTC.